This T cell receptor beta chain appears in the sequencing data of a study of T cell repertoires in cytomegalovirus infection. At the level of the study: From public TCR beta signatures came an indication of both CMV infection and matching HLA type. General study results and limits: HLA-C-restricted CMV clonotypes gave the most frequent clonotype in two of eight donors.

TCRdb re-called the reads through MiXCR, storing one row per CDR3 protein. The profile shows 300,000 to 400,000 distinct CDR3 sequences, 29% of them singletons. A remark on this clonotype: Its specificity is not known.

This CDR3 is 15 amino acids long. The V end was cut by 4 bases, the J end by 2 bases, with 15 bases between. Germline CDR1 reads SGHRS; CDR2 reads YFSETQ. The origin of this receptor is a human donor in good health (CMV status not recorded). Some clones in this sample may be carry-over from other donors' samples. This specimen was cultured PBMCs, taken from culture after CMV antigen stimulation. The J gene is TRBJ1-1, the V gene TRBV5-1, with D possibly TRBD1 on 6 matching bases. CDR3 in DNA: TGCGCCAGCAGCCCGAGGGTGGGGGCAAACACTGAAGCTTTCTTT. It codes for CASSPRVGANTEAFF. Complete variable domain (other parts from reference TRBV5-1 and TRBJ1-1): KAGVTQTPRYLIKTRGQQVTLSCSPISGHRSVSWYQQTPGQGLQFLFEYFSETQRNKGNFPGRFSGRQFSNSRSEMNVSTLELGDSALYLCASSPRVGANTEAFFGQGTRLTVV.